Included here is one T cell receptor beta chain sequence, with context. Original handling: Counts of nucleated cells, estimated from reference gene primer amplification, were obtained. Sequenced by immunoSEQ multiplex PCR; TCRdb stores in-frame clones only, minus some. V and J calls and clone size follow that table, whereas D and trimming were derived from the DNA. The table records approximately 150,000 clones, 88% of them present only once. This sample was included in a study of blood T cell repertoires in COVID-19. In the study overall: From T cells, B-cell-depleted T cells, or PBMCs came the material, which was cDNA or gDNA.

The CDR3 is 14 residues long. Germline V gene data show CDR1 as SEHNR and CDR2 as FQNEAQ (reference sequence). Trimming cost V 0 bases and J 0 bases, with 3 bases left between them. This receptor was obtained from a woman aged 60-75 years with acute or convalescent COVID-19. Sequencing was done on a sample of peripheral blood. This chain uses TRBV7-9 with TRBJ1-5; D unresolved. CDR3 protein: CASSLAYSNQPQHF. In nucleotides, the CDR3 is TGTGCCAGCAGCTTAGCCTATAGCAATCAGCCCCAGCATTTT. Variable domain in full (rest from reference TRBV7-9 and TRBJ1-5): DTGVSQNPRHKITKRGQNVTFRCDPISEHNRLYWYRQTLGQGPEFLTYFQNEAQLEKSRLLSDRFSAERPKGSFSTLEIQRTEQGDSAMYLCASSLAYSNQPQHFGDGTRLSIL.